A selection of T cell receptor beta chains follows, all from one sample in a study of PD-1 blockade in classical Hodgkin lymphoma. Profiled with immunoSEQ multiplex PCR; TCRdb holds only in-frame clones, not every one. The repertoire consists of 5,500 to 7,000 clones, with 70% to 85% occurring once and the leading ten covering 9% to 12%. Sequences were derived from CD8+ T cells from blood, sampled at baseline. The receptors here all came from a human donor with classical Hodgkin lymphoma. The CDR3 runs from the conserved cysteine through the conserved F or W. The D gene is left open where the match is weak.

J gene,V gene,D gene,CDR3 DNA,CDR3 protein
TRBJ1-5,TRBV28,TRBD1,TGTGCCAGCACTAGGGAACAGGGGCGACAGCCCCAGCATTTT,CASTREQGRQPQHF
TRBJ2-3,TRBV9,NA,TGTGCCAGCAGCGTAGAGGGACAAATAGATACGCAGTATTTT,CASSVEGQIDTQYF
TRBJ2-7,TRBV18,NA,TGTGCCAGCTCACCGCAGGACGGTCTTTCCGGGGTCCGGGAGCAGTACTTC,CASSPQDGLSGVREQYF
TRBJ2-7,TRBV4-3,NA,TGCGCCAGCAGCCAAGAGTTTGCGGGGTCTACCTACGAGCAGTACTTC,CASSQEFAGSTYEQYF
TRBJ2-7,TRBV28,NA,TGTGCCAGCAGTTTCTTTCCCGGGGCCGAGCAGTACTTC,CASSFFPGAEQYF
TRBJ1-4,TRBV7-9,NA,TGTGCCAGCAGCTTCCCGGGTGAAAAACTGTTTTTT,CASSFPGEKLFF
TRBJ2-7,TRBV9,NA,TGTGCCAGCAGCGTATCCTCTACCCGGGCCACCTACGAGCAGTACTTC,CASSVSSTRATYEQYF
TRBJ2-1,TRBV11-2,NA,TGTGCCAGCAGCCCATCGGGACAATTTCAAAATGAGCAGTTCTTC,CASSPSGQFQNEQFF
TRBJ2-4,TRBV11-2,NA,TGTGCCAGCAGCTTAGTTGACGGGGAAAACATTCAGTACTTC,CASSLVDGENIQYF
TRBJ1-4,TRBV27,TRBD1,TGTGCCAGCAGTCTGACAGGGGGATATAATGAAAAACTGTTTTTT,CASSLTGGYNEKLFF
TRBJ1-2,TRBV4-3,NA,TGCGCCAGCAGCCAAGCCAGGGAGGGCTATGGCTACACCTTC,CASSQAREGYGYTF
TRBJ1-5,TRBV11-3,NA,TGTGCCAGCAGCTTAGGTCCAGCCTCCAATCAGCCCCAGCATTTT,CASSLGPASNQPQHF
TRBJ1-4,TRBV11-2,NA,TGTGCCAGCAGCCCTTATCAGGGGATTAATGAAAAACTGTTTTTT,CASSPYQGINEKLFF
TRBJ2-1,TRBV5-8,TRBD2,TGTGCCAGCAGCCCTGGACTAGCGGGGGGGAGCTCCTACAATGAGCAGTTCTTC,CASSPGLAGGSSYNEQFF
TRBJ1-2,TRBV4-1,TRBD1,TGCGCCAGCAGCCAAGATTTCGGGAGGACAGGGGGCGCGAATGGCTACACCTTC,CASSQDFGRTGGANGYTF